Shown below are 17 T cell receptor beta chains from a single sample sequenced in a study of identical twins (dated by TCRdb to 2015 to 2016). Library method: 5' RACE. TCRdb names Illumina HiSeq 2000 as the instrument used. TCRdb cleaned the public reads at Q25 with fastp, built clones with MiXCR and kept in-frame beta chains. Every CDR3 protein is listed once, alongside the most common genes and DNA of its rows. This sample comprises hundreds of thousands of distinct CDR3 sequences, more than 20% of them detected only once. The leading ten clones occupy around 0.5% of the sample. The sample was also reused in another study, on yellow fever vaccine responses in identical twins.

The sequencing sample was made of CD4+ T cells sorted from blood. The receptors stem from a young woman in good health.

The CDR3 DNA sequence: TGTGCCAGCAGTTTATCCGGGCGAGGCTCCTACGAGCAGTACTTC. Its translation is CASSLSGRGSYEQYF. V usage is TRBV27 and J usage is TRBJ2-7; no firm D call. The V gene lost 0 bases and the J gene lost 0 bases, with 9 bases spanning the gap. The CDR3 runs 15 residues. Germline V gene sequence: CDR1 MNHEY, CDR2 SMNVEV (reference sequence).

In its sample, this clonotype was seen a few times. The chain combines TRBV20-1 with TRBJ2-4; 8 bases fit TRBD1. V lost 6 bases to trimming and J lost 0 bases; unmatched junction nucleotides: 7. Per the germline V gene, CDR1 is DFQATT and CDR2 is SNEGSKA (reference sequence). The CDR3 extends over 15 amino acids. CDR3 nucleotides: TGCAGTGCCAGAAGGACAGGGAAAGCCAAAAACATTCAGTACTTC. Translating it yields CSARRTGKAKNIQYF.

The table lists this clonotype with a few counts. The chain has TRBV29-1 and TRBJ2-3, with a weak D call TRBD2 (5 bases). V lost 1 base to trimming and J lost 0 bases, with 8 bases between them. CDR3 length: 14 residues. Germline-derived CDR1 and CDR2 are SQVTM and ANQGSEA. This CDR3 reads CSVEGRASTDTQYF. The DNA for the CDR3 is TGCAGCGTTGAAGGGCGGGCTAGCACAGATACGCAGTATTTT.

The chain combines TRBV28 with TRBJ2-7; 7 nucleotides align to TRBD2. V lost 5 bases and J lost 0; bases outside the gene matches: 7. CDR3 length equals 15 residues. CDR1 and CDR2 (germline): MDHEN, SYDVKM. CDR3 in DNA: TGTGCCAGCAGTCCCCGAGCGGGATCCTCCTACGAGCAGTACTTC. Its translation is CASSPRAGSSYEQYF.

This sequence joins TRBV9 and TRBJ2-3; 7 bases line up with TRBD2. In germline, CDR1 is SGDLS, CDR2 YYNGEE. CDR3 length equals 16 residues. The V gene end was trimmed by 0 bases and the J gene end by 7 bases; junction bases not matched to a gene: 11. The CDR3: CASSVDGGRNVNTQYF. The CDR3 DNA is TGTGCCAGCAGCGTAGACGGCGGGAGAAATGTGAATACGCAGTATTTT.

This clonotype was detected many times. The chain has TRBV4-1 and TRBJ2-4, with TRBD2 matching over 7 bases. This CDR3 region has 21 residues. Looked up from germline, CDR1 is MGHRA and CDR2 is YSYEKL. V dropped 0 bases and J dropped 0; count of bases not matched to a gene: 17. CDR3 sequence reads: CASSQDGGVGGTLIAKNIQYF. CDR3 nucleotide sequence: TGCGCCAGCAGCCAAGACGGGGGAGTGGGGGGGACGCTTATAGCCAAAAACATTCAGTACTTC.

V gene TRBV7-8 combines with J gene TRBJ2-2; 9 nucleotides match TRBD1. CDR3 length: 13 residues. Germline V gene lookup returns CDR1 SGHVS and CDR2 FQNEAQ. V lost 4 bases, J lost 9 bases, and 3 bases stayed unmatched. CDR3 sequence reads: CASSSTGGWELFF. The CDR3, as DNA: TGTGCCAGCAGCTCTACAGGGGGCTGGGAGCTGTTTTTT. The full variable domain, in which reference TRBV7-8 and TRBJ2-2 provide the parts outside the CDR3, is GAGVSQSPRYKVAKRGQDVALRCDPISGHVSLFWYQQALGQGPEFLTYFQNEAQLDKSGLPSDRFFAERPEGSVSTLKIQRTQQEDSAVYLCASSSTGGWELFFGEGSRLTVL.

This clonotype was detected once. The V and J genes are TRBV12-3 or TRBV12-4 and TRBJ1-2; D perhaps matches TRBD1 (6 bases). V lost 6 bases, J lost 5 bases, and 13 bases lay in between. The length of the CDR3 is 13 residues. In DNA form, the CDR3 reads TGTGCCAGCAGCCCCGAGAGGGGGTATGGCTACACCTTC. Translated: CASSPERGYGYTF.

The rearrangement uses TRBV6-5 and TRBJ2-1; D remains ambiguous. The V gene's germline CDR1 is MNHEY and CDR2 SVGAGI. The CDR3 extends over 15 amino acids. Trimming removed 2 bases from V and 3 bases from J, with 11 bases in between. This CDR3 reads CASSYTHDNYNEQFF. CDR3 coding DNA: TGTGCCAGCAGTTACACCCACGACAACTACAATGAGCAGTTCTTC.

This chain uses TRBV5-1 with TRBJ2-3; D might be TRBD1 (6 bases). Trimming took off 7 bases at V and 6 bases at J, with 9 bases between the two ends. The CDR3 spans 11 residues. Per germline, CDR1 SGHRS and CDR2 YFSETQ. CDR3: CASQGFDTQYF. The CDR3 region has the DNA TGCGCCAGCCAGGGGTTCGATACGCAGTATTTT.

This sequence joins TRBV12-3 or TRBV12-4 and TRBJ2-1; D is perhaps TRBD1 (6 bases). The CDR3 is made up of 15 amino acids. V lost 10 bases to trimming and J lost 0 bases, with 16 bases between them. CDR3 protein: CATRSIGGSYNEQFF. In nucleotides, the CDR3 is TGTGCCACCAGATCGATAGGGGGCTCCTACAATGAGCAGTTCTTC.

This chain uses TRBV11-1 with TRBJ2-3, with D tentatively TRBD2 (6 bases). This CDR3 is 14 amino acids long. CDR1 is SGHAT, CDR2 FQDESV, per germline (reference sequence). Trimming removed 2 bases at V and 3 bases at J, with 9 bases between. CDR3 loop: CASSLPGVTDTQYF. The CDR3 region has the DNA TGTGCCAGCAGCTTACCGGGAGTTACAGATACGCAGTATTTT.

This clonotype has only a few counts. The chain is built from TRBV28 and TRBJ1-1; TRBD1 matches at 7 bases. The CDR3 has 16 amino acids. Germline CDR1 reads MDHEN; CDR2 reads SYDVKM. After removal of 5 bases from V and 0 bases from J, the junction contained 9 bases not matched to a gene. Here the CDR3 DNA reads TGTGCCAGCAGTCCAGGGACAGCTCTAATGAACACTGAAGCTTTCTTT. This translates into CASSPGTALMNTEAFF. The full variable domain, with the rest looked up from reference TRBV28 and TRBJ1-1, is DVKVTQSSRYLVKRTGEKVFLECVQDMDHENMFWYRQDPGLGLRLIYFSYDVKMKEKGDIPEGYSVSREKKERFSLILESASTNQTSMYLCASSPGTALMNTEAFFGQGTRLTVV.

This clonotype was seen a handful of times. This chain links TRBV4-2 with TRBJ2-3; the match to TRBD2 covers 10 bases. CDR1 is LGHNA, CDR2 YNFKEQ, per germline. This CDR3 comprises 17 residues. J gave up 4 bases and V 0 bases, and 7 bases lay outside the gene matches. CDR3 DNA sequence: TGTGCCAGCAGCCAAGATTCGGGAGCGGGAGGGTCAGATACGCAGTATTTT. It codes for CASSQDSGAGGSDTQYF.

This clonotype was found many times. The rearrangement links TRBV15 to TRBJ2-2; possible D gene TRBD1, 6 bases. CDR3 size: 15 residues. CDR1 LNHNV and CDR2 YYDKDF come from the germline V gene (reference sequence). The V end was cut by 3 bases, the J end by 4 bases, with 12 bases between. CDR3 nucleotides: TGTGCCACCAGCAGGGACAGCTTATTCACCGGGGAGCTGTTTTTT. Its translation is CATSRDSLFTGELFF.

The chain is built from TRBV20-1 and TRBJ2-1; 8 bases align to TRBD1. Looked up from germline, CDR1 is DFQATT and CDR2 is SNEGSKA (reference sequence). This CDR3 spans 12 amino acids. V was pared by 4 bases and J by 8 bases, with 4 bases of the junction left unmatched. The CDR3 here is CSAKDRVDEQFF. The CDR3 DNA sequence: TGCAGTGCTAAGGACAGGGTCGATGAGCAGTTCTTC.

This clonotype occurred many times. The gene calls are TRBV3-1 and TRBJ2-1; D uncertain. Germline V CDR1 and CDR2: LGHDT, YNNKEL (reference sequence). This CDR3 spans 11 amino acids. V lost 1 base, J lost 8 bases, and 3 bases lay in between. The CDR3 here is CASSQADEQFF. The CDR3 bases are TGTGCCAGCAGCCAAGCCGATGAGCAGTTCTTC.